These 10 T cell receptor beta chains originate from one sample sequenced in a study of cytomegalovirus exposure and HLA in healthy donors. Use of 60 Vbeta and 13 Jbeta primers characterized the PCR. Assay: immunoSEQ multiplex PCR; the TCRdb copy retains only in-frame clones and omits some. The sample shows 100,000 to 150,000 clones, 77% of them seen only once. Sample: PBMCs. The origin of the receptors is a woman aged 35 to 49 in good health and CMV-seropositive.

The chain recombines TRBV5-1 with TRBJ2-7; 13 bases are a match to TRBD2. The CDR3 runs 15 residues. V lost 6 bases, J lost 2 bases, and 5 bases stayed unmatched. CDR1 is SGHRS and CDR2 is YFSETQ in the germline V gene. Here the CDR3 reads CASTRGTSGTYEQYF. As DNA, the CDR3 is TGCGCCAGCACCCGAGGGACTAGCGGGACCTACGAGCAGTACTTC.

The chain carries TRBV2 and TRBJ2-5; TRBD2 matches 9 bases. Trimming took 7 bases from V and 7 from J; bases not matched to a gene: 10. The CDR3 runs to 14 residues. Looked up from germline, CDR1 is SNHLY and CDR2 is FYNNEI. The CDR3 is CASKRGRGAATQYF. CDR3 in DNA: TGTGCCAGCAAGCGCGGGAGGGGGGCCGCGACCCAGTACTTC.

The chain combines TRBV4-1 with TRBJ2-2, with TRBD1 matching 7 bases. Germline-derived CDR1 and CDR2 are MGHRA and YSYEKL. The CDR3 has 16 residues. V was pared by 1 base and J by 3 bases, with 5 bases of the junction left unmatched. This chain's CDR3 is CASSQADRDYTGELFF. The DNA for the CDR3 is TGCGCCAGCAGCCAAGCAGACAGGGATTACACCGGGGAGCTGTTTTTT.

The V and J genes are TRBV10-3 and TRBJ2-7; 7 bases align to TRBD2. This CDR3 is 12 amino acids long. V shed 10 bases and J 0 bases; nucleotides not matched to a gene: 3. Germline CDR1 reads ENHRY; CDR2 reads SYGVKD. DNA for the CDR3: TGTGCCACCCAGCGGGACTCCTACGAGCAGTACTTC. It yields the protein CATQRDSYEQYF.

V gene TRBV11-2 combines with J gene TRBJ2-1; the D is unclear. Per germline, CDR1 SGHAT and CDR2 FQNNGV. Trimming stripped 1 base from V and 7 bases from J, with 5 bases between. This CDR3 has 12 amino acids. The CDR3 sequence is CASSLGRNEQFF. DNA for the CDR3: TGTGCCAGCAGCTTAGGGAGAAATGAGCAGTTCTTC.

The chain combines TRBV9 with TRBJ2-7, with 8 positions matching TRBD2. Germline CDR1 is SGDLS and CDR2 is YYNGEE. V lost 0 bases and J lost 6; bases outside the gene matches: 2. This CDR3 spans 13 amino acids. The CDR3 region is CASSVGLAGEQYF. The CDR3 DNA sequence: TGTGCCAGCAGCGTAGGTCTAGCGGGCGAGCAGTACTTC.

This chain links TRBV6-5 with TRBJ2-7; TRBD1 is a possible D gene (6 bases). Trimming took off 6 bases at V and 0 bases at J, with 12 bases between the two ends. In germline, CDR1 is MNHEY, CDR2 SVGAGI. The CDR3 is 14 amino acids. The CDR3 DNA sequence: TGTGCCAGCAGGACGGGACAAAACTCCTACGAGCAGTACTTC. Translating gives CASRTGQNSYEQYF.

The chain recombines TRBV23-1 with TRBJ2-7, with D hard to call. TRBV23-1 is marked as an open reading frame, function uncertain. V lost 4 bases and J lost 0, with 13 bases in between. This CDR3 region has 15 residues. CDR3 sequence (DNA): TGCGCCAGCAGTCGGCCGGAACGGGTCTCCTACGAGCAGTACTTC. Encoded protein: CASSRPERVSYEQYF.

The V and J genes are TRBV7-9 and TRBJ1-4; 7 bases are a match to TRBD1. The CDR3 runs 15 residues. The germline V gene encodes CDR1 SEHNR and CDR2 FQNEAQ (reference sequence). The J segment lost 3 bases and the V segment lost 5 bases, leaving 6 bases of the junction unmatched. The CDR3 DNA follows: TGTGCCAGCAGCCACCGGGACAGTGCTAATGAAAAACTGTTTTTT. It specifies CASSHRDSANEKLFF. Full variable domain (outside the CDR3, taken from reference TRBV7-9 and TRBJ1-4): DTGVSQNPRHKITKRGQNVTFRCDPISEHNRLYWYRQTLGQGPEFLTYFQNEAQLEKSRLLSDRFSAERPKGSFSTLEIQRTEQGDSAMYLCASSHRDSANEKLFFGSGTQLSVL.

In this sample, this clone turned up a few times. This rearrangement joins TRBV14 to TRBJ2-1, with 9 nucleotides matching TRBD2. Germline V gene data show CDR1 as SGHDN and CDR2 as FVKESK. J gave up 7 bases and V 3 bases, and 10 bases lay outside the gene matches. This CDR3 has 16 amino acids. CDR3 amino acids: CASSQDLAGAWNEQFF. CDR3 nucleotide sequence: TGTGCCAGCAGCCAGGACTTAGCGGGGGCTTGGAATGAGCAGTTCTTC.